A selection of T cell receptor beta chains follows, all from one sample in a study of T-cell memory formation after mild COVID-19. In TCRdb, the 5' RACE reads were re-called with MiXCR into one record per CDR3 protein. In the table there are 350,000 to 550,000 distinct CDR3 sequences, roughly 18% of which are singletons. Sequencing was done on a sample of PBMCs or a T cell subset sorted from them (not recorded which). The receptors derive from a man younger than 35 who had mild COVID-19 (a few samples of this study predate the infection). Cell type and time point are not known. The CDR3 runs from the conserved cysteine through the conserved F or W. Each record gives: D gene, clone size, J gene, CDR3 length, V gene, CDR3 DNA, CDR3 protein. D genes are given only for firm matches. The size field is filled for only some rows; it gives once, few, many or a size class.

-,few,TRBJ1-1,14,TRBV4-1,TGCGCCAGCAGCCCTACACCGGAGAACACTGAAGCTTTCTTT,CASSPTPENTEAFF
-,-,TRBJ1-5,16,TRBV15,TGTGCCACCAGCAGAGATCCGGGACGGGACAATCAGCCCCAGCATTTT,CATSRDPGRDNQPQHF
-,-,TRBJ2-2,12,TRBV11-2,TGTGCCAGCAGGCCGCAACCCGGGGAGCTGTTTTTT,CASRPQPGELFF
-,many,TRBJ2-2,13,TRBV4-2,TGTGCCAGCAGCCAGCCAAACACCGGGGAGCTGTTTTTT,CASSQPNTGELFF
TRBD2,few,TRBJ2-1,17,TRBV7-2,TGTGCCAGCAGCCCCTGGGCCACTAGCGGGGGTATGCGGGAGCAGTTCTTC,CASSPWATSGGMREQFF
-,-,TRBJ2-5,11,TRBV6-5,TGTGCCAGCAGTTACGTGGGACATGAGTACTTC,CASSYVGHEYF
-,few,TRBJ1-3,17,TRBV7-2,TGTGCCAGCAGCTTGGAGGGGCGGGGGCTGGCTGGAAACACCATATATTTT,CASSLEGRGLAGNTIYF
-,-,TRBJ2-3,15,TRBV20-1,TGCAGTGCTAGGTCCCCGGGTGTCGGCACAGATACGCAGTATTTT,CSARSPGVGTDTQYF
-,-,TRBJ2-3,15,TRBV5-4,TGTGCCAGCAGCTTCGCGGACTCAAGCACAGATACGCAGTATTTT,CASSFADSSTDTQYF
TRBD2,few,TRBJ2-1,17,TRBV9,TGTGCCAGCAGCGTAGGATCTAGCGGGGGGATCGACAATGAGCAGTTCTTC,CASSVGSSGGIDNEQFF
-,-,TRBJ1-2,14,TRBV14,TGTGCCAGCAGCCCATGGAGGGGGAACGGTGGCTACACCTTC,CASSPWRGNGGYTF
-,few,TRBJ2-3,12,TRBV28,TGTGCCAGCCTGAGGGGCACAGATACGCAGTATTTT,CASLRGTDTQYF
-,-,TRBJ2-3,14,TRBV20-1,TGCAGTGCTAGAGATCCTCGGGGCCCAGATACGCAGTATTTT,CSARDPRGPDTQYF
-,-,TRBJ1-6,14,TRBV7-2,TGTGCCAGCAGCCGCGGGACTCTTCGATCACCCCTCCACTTT,CASSRGTLRSPLHF
-,few,TRBJ1-1,13,TRBV7-9,TGTGCCAGCACCACCGAAGGGGGGACTGAAGCTTTCTTT,CASTTEGGTEAFF
-,-,TRBJ2-7,15,TRBV5-5,TGTGCCAGCACCTCTTTAGGGGCATCCTCCTACGAGCAGTACTTC,CASTSLGASSYEQYF
-,-,TRBJ1-2,15,TRBV4-1,TGCGCCAGCAGCCCGCCTGTCAAGCACGGGAATGGCTACACCTTC,CASSPPVKHGNGYTF
-,many,TRBJ1-6,15,TRBV7-8,TGTGCCAGCAGCACCCTCGGGGCCCATAATTCACCCCTCCACTTT,CASSTLGAHNSPLHF
-,many,TRBJ2-7,13,TRBV5-1,TGCGCCAGCAGCCACACTGACCACAGGGAGCAGTACTTC,CASSHTDHREQYF
-,-,TRBJ1-1,17,TRBV24-1,TGTGCCACCAGTGCCCTGAAGACAACGGGGAACGACACTGAAGCTTTCTTT,CATSALKTTGNDTEAFF
-,-,TRBJ2-1,14,TRBV18,TGTGCCAGCTCAGCGGACAGATCCTACAATGAGCAGTTCTTC,CASSADRSYNEQFF
TRBD1,-,TRBJ2-3,19,TRBV12-3/TRBV12-4,TGTGCCAGCAGTCCCTCGACCGGACAGGGGGTGATAAGCACAGATACGCAGTATTTT,CASSPSTGQGVISTDTQYF
-,many,TRBJ2-4,17,TRBV27,TGTGCCAGCAGTTTATGGTCCGCGGGGAGAGCCAAAAACATTCAGTACTTC,CASSLWSAGRAKNIQYF
-,-,TRBJ1-1,13,TRBV5-1,TGCGCCAGCAGCTCCTATGATGGTACTGAAGCTTTCTTT,CASSSYDGTEAFF
TRBD2,few,TRBJ2-3,15,TRBV12-3/TRBV12-4,TGTGCCAGCTCGACAGCGGGGGGGCGTTCAGATACGCAGTATTTT,CASSTAGGRSDTQYF
-,few,TRBJ2-7,13,TRBV29-1,TGCAGCGTTGCACAGGGTCCGTCTTACGAGCAGTACTTC,CSVAQGPSYEQYF